Shown below are 22 T cell receptor beta chains from a single sample sequenced in a study of CD8 T cells in ankylosing spondylitis. TCRdb fed the 5' RACE reads into MiXCR, producing one record per CDR3 protein. Altogether about 160,000 distinct CDR3 sequences are present, approximately 16% being singletons, with the ten largest covering approximately 7.6%. The specimen was blood, either unsorted or a sorted T cell fraction (not recorded which). The receptors shown here come from a male donor with ankylosing spondylitis or in good health (not recorded which).

At least ten counts were recorded for this clonotype. In DNA, the CDR3 is TGCGCCAGCAGCTTGGATGGCAGGGACCAGCCCCAGCATTTT. Residues: CASSLDGRDQPQHF. This chain links TRBV5-1 with TRBJ1-5; tentative D call: TRBD1 (5 bases). Germline V gene data show CDR1 as SGHRS and CDR2 as YFSETQ. V was trimmed by 0 bases and J by 7 bases, leaving 11 bases between them. The CDR3 is made up of 14 amino acids.

This clonotype was seen many times. V usage is TRBV5-1 and J usage is TRBJ1-1; D gene ambiguous. Germline assignment: CDR1 SGHRS and CDR2 YFSETQ. This CDR3 comprises 15 residues. Trimming pared 0 bases from V and 0 bases from J, leaving 9 bases between. CDR3 loop: CASSLDRALNTEAFF. For the CDR3, the DNA is TGCGCCAGCAGCTTGGACCGGGCCCTGAACACTGAAGCTTTCTTT.

This clonotype was detected only a few times. A much more abundant neighbour one base away suggests this may be a read error. The rearrangement uses TRBV5-1 and TRBJ1-1; 8 bases line up with TRBD1. Looked up from germline, CDR1 is SGHRS and CDR2 is YFSETQ. There are 14 residues in the CDR3. The ends lost 4 bases at V and 7 bases at J; junction bases unmatched: 9. CDR3 in DNA: TGCGCCAGCAGCATTGCCACAGGGGGTGGTGAAGCTTTCTTT. Amino acids: CASSIATGGGEAFF.

The chain joins TRBV11-1 to TRBJ2-2; the match to TRBD2 covers 12 bases. There are 16 residues in the CDR3. The germline CDR1 and CDR2 sequences are SGHAT and FQDESV (reference sequence). V shed 5 bases and J 6 bases; nucleotides not matched to a gene: 7. DNA of the CDR3: TGTGCCAGCAGCCTGTCCCGACTAGCGGGAGCCGGGGAGCTGTTTTTT. Its protein is CASSLSRLAGAGELFF.

This sequence joins TRBV20-1 and TRBJ2-5, with D possibly TRBD2 on 6 matching bases. CDR3 length equals 15 residues. Trimming took off 0 bases at V and 4 bases at J, with 15 bases between the two ends. CDR1 and CDR2 (germline): DFQATT, SNEGSKA (reference sequence). The DNA for the CDR3 is TGCAGTGCTAGAGATCTAACGCGGGACGGAGAGACCCAGTACTTC. Translated: CSARDLTRDGETQYF.

This clonotype was picked up a small number of times. The V and J genes are TRBV16 and TRBJ1-1, with TRBD1 matching 9 bases. The trim removed 0 bases at V and 11 bases at J, leaving 4 bases unmatched. There are 13 residues in the CDR3. Germline V gives CDR1 KGHSY, CDR2 FQNENV. CDR3 sequence: CASSQSGTGLAFF. The CDR3 DNA reads as TGTGCCAGCAGCCAATCCGGGACAGGGTTGGCTTTCTTT.

At least ten counts were recorded for this clonotype. The chain joins TRBV7-8 to TRBJ1-1; TRBD1 aligns across 8 bases. The CDR3 is 15 residues long. Trimming removed 5 bases from V and 5 bases from J; junction bases left unmatched: 10. The germline V gene encodes CDR1 SGHVS and CDR2 FQNEAQ. CDR3: CASSQKDRGGTEAFF. The CDR3 DNA is TGTGCCAGCAGCCAGAAAGACAGGGGTGGTACTGAAGCTTTCTTT.

This clonotype was counted a few times. The J gene is TRBJ1-1, the V gene TRBV5-1; a weak D match, TRBD1 (5 bases). The CDR3 runs to 15 residues. The germline gives CDR1 SGHRS, CDR2 YFSETQ. Trimming took 0 bases from V and 6 from J, leaving 15 bases between them. CDR3: CASSLVQGRLAEAFF. The CDR3 bases are TGCGCCAGCAGCTTGGTTCAGGGCAGGTTAGCTGAAGCTTTCTTT.

This clonotype was counted a few times. The chain combines TRBV7-2 with TRBJ1-1; no clear D gene. Germline V lookup: CDR1 SGHTA, CDR2 FQGNSA. With 5 bases removed from V and 0 bases from J, the gap between germline ends came to 7 bases. The CDR3 totals 13 residues. CDR3 in DNA: TGTGCCAGCAGCCCACAGTTGAACACTGAAGCTTTCTTT. Translated, it gives CASSPQLNTEAFF.

The chain employs TRBV7-2 and TRBJ1-2, with D perhaps matching TRBD1 (6 bases). Germline CDR1 is SGHTA and CDR2 is FQGNSA. V gave up 1 base and J gave up 2 bases, with 11 bases separating them. CDR3 length equals 15 residues. CDR3 loop: CASSLGRGGNYGYTF. The CDR3 DNA reads TGTGCCAGCAGCTTAGGCAGGGGAGGAAACTATGGCTACACCTTC.

This clonotype has ten or more counts. This chain's CDR3 is CASSAGQGYYEQYF. The CDR3 DNA follows: TGCGCCAGCAGCGCGGGACAGGGATACTACGAGCAGTACTTC. This chain joins TRBV5-1 and TRBJ2-7, with TRBD1 matching 9 bases. Germline loops: CDR1 SGHRS, CDR2 YFSETQ. This CDR3 spans 14 amino acids. V was clipped by 4 bases and J by 3 bases; unmatched bases: 5.

This clonotype was counted ten times or more. The V call is TRBV4-2, the J call TRBJ2-7; the D is unclear. Trimming removed 0 bases from V and 2 bases from J, with 11 bases in between. There are 15 residues in the CDR3. Germline V gene sequence: CDR1 LGHNA, CDR2 YNFKEQ. CDR3: CASSQEAQQAYEQYF. CDR3 nucleotide sequence: TGTGCCAGCAGCCAAGAGGCCCAGCAGGCCTACGAGCAGTACTTC.

The rearrangement links TRBV19 to TRBJ2-2, with D maybe TRBD1 (6 bases). V gave up 1 base and J gave up 3 bases, with 12 bases separating them. Per germline, CDR1 LNHDA and CDR2 SQIVND (reference sequence). This CDR3 region has 16 residues. The DNA for the CDR3 is TGTGCCAGTAGTATAGTCCAGGGGCGTCACACCGGGGAGCTGTTTTTT. Translation gives CASSIVQGRHTGELFF.

The chain carries TRBV10-3 and TRBJ2-1, with D possibly TRBD2 on 6 matching bases. V shed 0 bases and J shed 9 bases, with 15 bases lying between them. The CDR3 spans 15 residues. Germline assignment: CDR1 ENHRY and CDR2 SYGVKD. The CDR3 DNA reads as TGTGCCATCAGTGAGTCCGGCGGGATACAAAGTGAGCAGTTCTTC. Translation: CAISESGGIQSEQFF.

The chain combines TRBV27 with TRBJ2-5; the D is unclear. Trimming stripped 2 bases from V and 4 bases from J, with 11 bases between. The germline gives CDR1 MNHEY, CDR2 SMNVEV (reference sequence). This CDR3 spans 14 amino acids. CDR3 nucleotides: TGTGCCAGCAGTTTAGCCGGCCTGGGAGAGACCCAGTACTTC. Residues: CASSLAGLGETQYF.

The chain has TRBV6-4 and TRBJ1-2; the D is unclear. Germline loops: CDR1 MRHNA, CDR2 SNTAGT. Trimming removed 6 bases from V and 10 bases from J, with 12 bases in between. The CDR3 spans 11 residues. In DNA, the CDR3 is TGTGCCAGCAGGGCCACCGGTGACTACACCTTC. It codes for CASRATGDYTF.

The chain has TRBV27 and TRBJ1-5, with 9 bases lining up with TRBD1. The germline CDR1 and CDR2 sequences are MNHEY and SMNVEV (reference sequence). There are 14 residues in the CDR3. The V segment lost 5 bases and the J segment 4 bases; nucleotides outside the gene matches: 3. DNA of the CDR3: TGTGCCAGCAGTACAGACAGGGGGAATCAGCCCCAGCATTTT. Protein sequence: CASSTDRGNQPQHF.

This sequence joins TRBV6-5 and TRBJ2-1; D perhaps matches TRBD2 (6 bases). V dropped 0 bases and J dropped 6 bases, with 6 bases sitting between them. From germline, CDR1 is MNHEY and CDR2 SVGAGI. The CDR3 has 13 residues. The CDR3 DNA reads as TGTGCCAGCAGTTACTCGGAGGGCAATGAGCAGTTCTTC. Its translation: CASSYSEGNEQFF.

Of note for this clonotype: At one end, the junction sequence differs from germline, possibly due to a read error. The genes are TRBV12-3 or TRBV12-4 and TRBJ2-2, with D uncertain. This CDR3 contains 12 residues. The CDR3 reads CVSSFGDGELFF. The CDR3 DNA reads as TGTGTCAGCAGTTTTGGGGACGGGGAGCTGTTTTTT.

This clonotype has ten or more counts. This sequence joins TRBV5-1 and TRBJ2-2, with 10 bases lining up with TRBD2. After removal of 4 bases from V and 6 bases from J, the junction contained 9 bases not matched to a gene. Per germline, CDR1 SGHRS and CDR2 YFSETQ. CDR3 length equals 16 residues. CDR3 nucleotide sequence: TGCGCCAGCAGCCCTTCGGGACTAGCGAGCCCCGGGGAGCTGTTTTTT. Encoded protein: CASSPSGLASPGELFF.

The sample holds many counts of this clonotype. This chain connects TRBV5-1 to TRBJ2-2, with 8 nucleotides matching TRBD2. Per the germline V gene, CDR1 is SGHRS and CDR2 is YFSETQ. Trimming at V came to 0 bases and at J to 6 bases, leaving 10 bases not matched to a gene. The CDR3 runs to 17 residues. The CDR3 DNA is TGCGCCAGCAGCTTGGCCGTCCACGGGAGGGATCCCGGGGAGCTGTTTTTT. It translates to CASSLAVHGRDPGELFF. The full variable domain, with the rest looked up from reference TRBV5-1 and TRBJ2-2, is KAGVTQTPRYLIKTRGQQVTLSCSPISGHRSVSWYQQTPGQGLQFLFEYFSETQRNKGNFPGRFSGRQFSNSRSEMNVSTLELGDSALYLCASSLAVHGRDPGELFFGEGSRLTVL.

The rearrangement uses TRBV2 and TRBJ2-1; 10 bases align to TRBD1. The CDR3 contains 14 residues. The V and J ends lost 8 bases and 9 bases, in that order; junction bases with no gene match: 10. Germline CDR1 reads SNHLY; CDR2 reads FYNNEI. CDR3 sequence: CASGRDRGGGEQFF. The CDR3 DNA follows: TGTGCCAGCGGTCGGGACAGGGGCGGGGGTGAGCAGTTCTTC. Combining the CDR3 with reference TRBV2 and TRBJ2-1 gives the whole variable domain EPEVTQTPSHQVTQMGQEVILRCVPISNHLYFYWYRQILGQKVEFLVSFYNNEISEKSEIFDDQFSVERPDGSNFTLKIRSTKLEDSAMYFCASGRDRGGGEQFFGPGTRLTVL.